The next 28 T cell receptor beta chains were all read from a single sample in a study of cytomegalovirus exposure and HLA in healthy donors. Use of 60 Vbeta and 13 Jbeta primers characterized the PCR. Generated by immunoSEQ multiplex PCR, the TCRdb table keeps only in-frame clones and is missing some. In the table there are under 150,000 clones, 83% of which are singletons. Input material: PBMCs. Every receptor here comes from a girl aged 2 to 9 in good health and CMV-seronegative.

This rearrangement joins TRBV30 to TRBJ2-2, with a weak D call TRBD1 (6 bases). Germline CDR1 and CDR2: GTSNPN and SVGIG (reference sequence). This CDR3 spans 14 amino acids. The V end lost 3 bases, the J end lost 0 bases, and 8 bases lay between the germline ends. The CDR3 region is CAWRDSANTGELFF. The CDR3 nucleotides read TGTGCCTGGAGGGACAGCGCGAACACCGGGGAGCTGTTTTTT.

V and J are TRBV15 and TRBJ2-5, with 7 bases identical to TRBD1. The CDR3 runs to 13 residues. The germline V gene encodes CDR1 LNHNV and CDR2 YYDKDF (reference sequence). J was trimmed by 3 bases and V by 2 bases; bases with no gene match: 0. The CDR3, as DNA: TGTGCCACCAGCAGACAGGGGGAAGAGACCCAGTACTTC. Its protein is CATSRQGEETQYF.

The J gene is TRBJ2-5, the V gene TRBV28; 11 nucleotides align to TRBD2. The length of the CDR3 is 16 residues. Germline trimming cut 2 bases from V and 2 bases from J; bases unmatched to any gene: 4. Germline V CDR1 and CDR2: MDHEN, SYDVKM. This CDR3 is CASSLGLAGGQETQYF. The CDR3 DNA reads TGTGCCAGCAGTTTAGGGCTAGCGGGGGGACAAGAGACCCAGTACTTC.

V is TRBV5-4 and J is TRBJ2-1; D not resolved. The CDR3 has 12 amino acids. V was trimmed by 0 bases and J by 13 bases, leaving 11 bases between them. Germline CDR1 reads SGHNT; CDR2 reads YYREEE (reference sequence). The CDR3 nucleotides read TGTGCCAGCAGCTTGGACAGTCTGACACAGTTCTTC. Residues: CASSLDSLTQFF. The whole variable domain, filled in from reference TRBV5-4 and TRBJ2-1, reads ETGVTQSPTHLIKTRGQQVTLRCSSQSGHNTVSWYQQALGQGPQFIFQYYREEENGRGNFPPRFSGLQFPNYSSELNVNALELDDSALYLCASSLDSLTQFFGPGTRLTVL.

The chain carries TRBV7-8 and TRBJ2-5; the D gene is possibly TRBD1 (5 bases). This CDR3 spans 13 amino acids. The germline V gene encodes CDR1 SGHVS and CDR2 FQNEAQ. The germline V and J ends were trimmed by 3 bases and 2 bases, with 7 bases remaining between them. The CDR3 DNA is TGTGCCAGCAGCTTTTCAGGGCAAGAGACCCAGTACTTC. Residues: CASSFSGQETQYF.

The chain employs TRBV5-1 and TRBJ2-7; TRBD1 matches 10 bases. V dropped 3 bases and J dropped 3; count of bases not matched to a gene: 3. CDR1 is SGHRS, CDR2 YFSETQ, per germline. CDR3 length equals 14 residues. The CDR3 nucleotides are TGCGCCAGCAGCTGGGGGACAGGGGTCTACGAGCAGTACTTC. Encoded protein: CASSWGTGVYEQYF.

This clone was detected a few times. The CDR3 DNA is TGTGCCAGCAGCGCCGGGACTAGCTATAGCTACGAGCAGTACTTC. This gives the protein CASSAGTSYSYEQYF. This chain links TRBV28 with TRBJ2-7, with TRBD2 matching 9 bases. This CDR3 comprises 15 residues. The ends lost 6 bases at V and 3 bases at J; junction bases unmatched: 9. CDR1 and CDR2 from the germline V gene are MDHEN and SYDVKM.

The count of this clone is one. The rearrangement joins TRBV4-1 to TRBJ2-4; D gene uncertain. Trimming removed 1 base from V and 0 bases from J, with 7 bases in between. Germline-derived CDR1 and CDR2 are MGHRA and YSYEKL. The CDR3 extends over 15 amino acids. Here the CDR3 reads CASSQGTVAKNIQYF. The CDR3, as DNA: TGCGCCAGCAGCCAAGGAACAGTAGCCAAAAACATTCAGTACTTC.

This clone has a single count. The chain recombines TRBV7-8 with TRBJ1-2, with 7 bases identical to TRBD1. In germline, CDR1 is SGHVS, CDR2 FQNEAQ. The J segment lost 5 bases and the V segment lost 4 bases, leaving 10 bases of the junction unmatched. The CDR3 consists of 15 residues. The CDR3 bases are TGTGCCAGCAGCTCACTAGGGGGCGCGGGTTATGGCTACACCTTC. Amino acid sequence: CASSSLGGAGYGYTF.

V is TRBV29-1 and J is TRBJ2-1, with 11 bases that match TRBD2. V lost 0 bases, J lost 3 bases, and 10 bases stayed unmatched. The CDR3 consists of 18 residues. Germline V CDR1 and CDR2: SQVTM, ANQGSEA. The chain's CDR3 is CSVEEVTSGSLLYNEQFF. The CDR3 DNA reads TGCAGCGTTGAAGAAGTCACTAGCGGGAGTCTCCTCTACAATGAGCAGTTCTTC.

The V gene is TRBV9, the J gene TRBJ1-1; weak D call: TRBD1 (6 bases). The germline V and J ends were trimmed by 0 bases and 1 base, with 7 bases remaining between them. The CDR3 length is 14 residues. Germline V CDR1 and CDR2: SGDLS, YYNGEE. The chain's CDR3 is CASSVGTANTEAFF. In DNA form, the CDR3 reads TGTGCCAGCAGCGTAGGGACAGCGAACACTGAAGCTTTCTTT.

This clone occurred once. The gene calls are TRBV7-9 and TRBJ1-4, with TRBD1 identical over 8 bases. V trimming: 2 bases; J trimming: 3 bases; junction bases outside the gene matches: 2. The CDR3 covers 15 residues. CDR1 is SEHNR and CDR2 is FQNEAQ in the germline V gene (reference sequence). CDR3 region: CASSLQGAPNEKLFF. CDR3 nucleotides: TGTGCCAGCAGCTTACAGGGGGCGCCTAATGAAAAACTGTTTTTT.

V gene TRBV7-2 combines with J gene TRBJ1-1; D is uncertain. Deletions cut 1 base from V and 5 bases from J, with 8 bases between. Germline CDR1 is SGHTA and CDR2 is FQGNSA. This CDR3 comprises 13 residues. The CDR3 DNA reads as TGTGCCAGCAGCTTAGGCGTATCTACTGAAGCTTTCTTT. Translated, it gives CASSLGVSTEAFF.

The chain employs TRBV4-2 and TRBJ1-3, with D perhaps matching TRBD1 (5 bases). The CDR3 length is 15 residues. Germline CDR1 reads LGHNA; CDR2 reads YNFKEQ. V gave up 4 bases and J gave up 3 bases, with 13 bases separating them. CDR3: CASSPPREIGNTIYF. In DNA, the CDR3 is TGTGCCAGCAGCCCCCCCAGGGAAATTGGAAACACCATATATTTT.

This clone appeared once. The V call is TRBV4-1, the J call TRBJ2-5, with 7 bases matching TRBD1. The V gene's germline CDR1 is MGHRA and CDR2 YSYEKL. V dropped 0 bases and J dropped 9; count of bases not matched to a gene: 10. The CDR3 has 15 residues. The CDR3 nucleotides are TGCGCCAGCAGCCAAGAAGACAGGGCCGTTGTGGCCCAGTACTTC. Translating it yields CASSQEDRAVVAQYF.

CDR3 loop: CASSQERTGSGANVLTF. CDR3 coding DNA: TGTGCCAGCAGCCAAGAACGGACAGGGTCTGGGGCCAACGTCCTGACTTTC. V is TRBV4-2 and J is TRBJ2-6; the match to TRBD1 covers 8 bases. The germline V gene encodes CDR1 LGHNA and CDR2 YNFKEQ. The CDR3 spans 17 residues. V trimming: 0 bases; J trimming: 1 base; junction bases outside the gene matches: 2.

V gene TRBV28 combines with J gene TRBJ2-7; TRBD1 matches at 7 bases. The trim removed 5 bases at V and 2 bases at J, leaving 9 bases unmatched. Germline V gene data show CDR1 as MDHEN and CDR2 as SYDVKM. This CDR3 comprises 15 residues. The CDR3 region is CASSPDRTNTYEQYF. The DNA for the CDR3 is TGTGCCAGCAGTCCGGACAGGACCAATACCTACGAGCAGTACTTC.

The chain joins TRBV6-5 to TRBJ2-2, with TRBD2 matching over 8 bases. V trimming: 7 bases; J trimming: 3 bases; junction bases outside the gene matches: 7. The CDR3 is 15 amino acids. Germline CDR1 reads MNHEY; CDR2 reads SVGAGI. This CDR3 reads CASTYFGRDTGELFF. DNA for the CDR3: TGTGCCAGCACCTACTTCGGGAGGGACACCGGGGAGCTGTTTTTT.

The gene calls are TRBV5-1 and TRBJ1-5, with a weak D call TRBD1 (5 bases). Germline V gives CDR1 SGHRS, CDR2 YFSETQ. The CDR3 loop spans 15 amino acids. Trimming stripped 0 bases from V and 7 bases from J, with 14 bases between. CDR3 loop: CASSLVSRGEQPQHF. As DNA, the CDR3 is TGCGCCAGCAGCTTGGTTTCCCGGGGGGAGCAGCCCCAGCATTTT.

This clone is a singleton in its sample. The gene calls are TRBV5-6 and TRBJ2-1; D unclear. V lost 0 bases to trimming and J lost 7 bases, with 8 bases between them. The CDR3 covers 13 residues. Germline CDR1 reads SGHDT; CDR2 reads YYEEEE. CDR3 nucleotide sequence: TGTGCCAGCAGCTTGGGGTCAGTAAATGAGCAGTTCTTC. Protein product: CASSLGSVNEQFF. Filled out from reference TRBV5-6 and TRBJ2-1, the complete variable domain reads DAGVTQSPTHLIKTRGQQVTLRCSPKSGHDTVSWYQQALGQGPQFIFQYYEEEERQRGNFPDRFSGHQFPNYSSELNVNALLLGDSALYLCASSLGSVNEQFFGPGTRLTVL.

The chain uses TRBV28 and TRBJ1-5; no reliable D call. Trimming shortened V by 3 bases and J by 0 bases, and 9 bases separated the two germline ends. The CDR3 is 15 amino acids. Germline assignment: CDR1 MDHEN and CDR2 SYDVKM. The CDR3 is CASSFTVVSNQPQHF. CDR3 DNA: TGTGCCAGCAGTTTTACGGTGGTTAGCAATCAGCCCCAGCATTTT.

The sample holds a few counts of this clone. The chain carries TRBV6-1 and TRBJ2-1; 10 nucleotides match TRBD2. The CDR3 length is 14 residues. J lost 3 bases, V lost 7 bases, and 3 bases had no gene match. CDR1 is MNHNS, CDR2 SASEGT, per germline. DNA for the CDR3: TGTGCCAGCACCGGGACTAGCGACTACAATGAGCAGTTCTTC. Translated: CASTGTSDYNEQFF.

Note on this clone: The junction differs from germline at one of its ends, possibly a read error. This CDR3 is CASSLANAGASKNIQYF. The DNA of the CDR3 is TGTGCTAGCAGCTTAGCGAACGCGGGGGCCTCCAAAAACATTCAGTACTTC. The J gene is TRBJ2-4, the V gene TRBV7-7, with D possibly TRBD2 on 7 matching bases. CDR3 length equals 17 residues. The germline CDR1 and CDR2 sequences are SSHAT and FNYEAQ (reference sequence).

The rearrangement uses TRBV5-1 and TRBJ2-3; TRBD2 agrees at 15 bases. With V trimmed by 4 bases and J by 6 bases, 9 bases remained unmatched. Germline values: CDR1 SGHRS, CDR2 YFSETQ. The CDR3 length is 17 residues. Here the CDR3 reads CASSPGLAGGYRDTQYF. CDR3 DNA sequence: TGCGCCAGCAGCCCGGGACTAGCGGGAGGCTACAGGGATACGCAGTATTTT.

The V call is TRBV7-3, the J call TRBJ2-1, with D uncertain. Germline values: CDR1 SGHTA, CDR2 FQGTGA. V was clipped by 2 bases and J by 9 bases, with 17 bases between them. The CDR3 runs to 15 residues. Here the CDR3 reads CASSLDAVVPSEQFF. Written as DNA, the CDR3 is TGTGCCAGCAGCTTAGACGCGGTAGTCCCCTCTGAGCAGTTCTTC.

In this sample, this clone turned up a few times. CDR3 sequence reads: CASSEIGVSTGELFF. For the CDR3, the DNA is TGTGCCAGCAGTGAAATCGGTGTGTCCACCGGGGAGCTGTTTTTT. The rearrangement links TRBV6-1 to TRBJ2-2; D not certain. Between the trimmed V and J ends, which lost 2 bases and 4 bases, there was a span of 11 bases. The CDR3 length is 15 residues. Germline values: CDR1 MNHNS, CDR2 SASEGT.

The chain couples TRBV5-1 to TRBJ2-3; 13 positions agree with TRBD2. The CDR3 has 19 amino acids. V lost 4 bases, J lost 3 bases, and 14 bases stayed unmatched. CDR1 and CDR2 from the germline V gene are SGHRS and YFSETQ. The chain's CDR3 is CASSIRLAGGPAGTDTQYF. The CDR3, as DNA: TGCGCCAGCAGCATAAGACTAGCGGGAGGTCCAGCGGGGACAGATACGCAGTATTTT.

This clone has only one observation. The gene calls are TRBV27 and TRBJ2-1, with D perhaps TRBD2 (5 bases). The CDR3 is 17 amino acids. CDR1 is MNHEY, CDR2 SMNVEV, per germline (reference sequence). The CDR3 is CAVRGSPFSFSYNEQFF. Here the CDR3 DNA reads TGTGCTGTACGCGGGTCTCCTTTTTCCTTCTCCTACAATGAGCAGTTCTTC.